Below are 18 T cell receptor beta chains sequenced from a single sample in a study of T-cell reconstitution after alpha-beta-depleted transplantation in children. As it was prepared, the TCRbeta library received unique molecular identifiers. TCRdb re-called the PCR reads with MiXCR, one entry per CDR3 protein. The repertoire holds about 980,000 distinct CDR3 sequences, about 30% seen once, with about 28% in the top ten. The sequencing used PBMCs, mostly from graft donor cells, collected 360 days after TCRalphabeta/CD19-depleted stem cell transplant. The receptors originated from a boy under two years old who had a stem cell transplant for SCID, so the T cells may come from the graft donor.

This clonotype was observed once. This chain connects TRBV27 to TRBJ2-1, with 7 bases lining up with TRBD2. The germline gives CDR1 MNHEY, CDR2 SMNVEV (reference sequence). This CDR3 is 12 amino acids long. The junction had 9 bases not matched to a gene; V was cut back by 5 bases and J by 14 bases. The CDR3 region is CASSPHSGHEFF. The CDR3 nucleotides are TGTGCCAGCAGTCCCCATAGCGGGCACGAGTTCTTC.

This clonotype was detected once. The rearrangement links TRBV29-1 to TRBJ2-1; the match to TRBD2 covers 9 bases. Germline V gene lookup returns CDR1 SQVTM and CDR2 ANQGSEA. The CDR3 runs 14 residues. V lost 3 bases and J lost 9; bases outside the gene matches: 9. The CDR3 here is CSVEAGTSFGEQFF. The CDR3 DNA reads TGCAGCGTTGAGGCCGGGACTAGCTTCGGTGAGCAGTTCTTC.

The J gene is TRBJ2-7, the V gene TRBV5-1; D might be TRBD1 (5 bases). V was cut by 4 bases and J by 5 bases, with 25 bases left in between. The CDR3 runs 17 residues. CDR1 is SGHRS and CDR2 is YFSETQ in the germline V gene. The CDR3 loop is CASSRPESSRVPDEQYF. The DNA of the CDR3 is TGCGCCAGCAGCAGACCCGAATCGAGCAGGGTGCCGGACGAGCAGTACTTC. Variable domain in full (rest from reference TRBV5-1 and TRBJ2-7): KAGVTQTPRYLIKTRGQQVTLSCSPISGHRSVSWYQQTPGQGLQFLFEYFSETQRNKGNFPGRFSGRQFSNSRSEMNVSTLELGDSALYLCASSRPESSRVPDEQYFGPGTRLTVT.

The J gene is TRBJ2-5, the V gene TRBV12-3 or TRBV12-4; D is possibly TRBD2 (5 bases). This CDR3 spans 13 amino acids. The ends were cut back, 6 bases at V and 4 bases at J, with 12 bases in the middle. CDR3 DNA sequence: TGTGCCAGCAGCCGCTACAGCGGAGAGACCCAGTACTTC. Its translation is CASSRYSGETQYF.

Here the CDR3 reads CASSPPVGLMNTGELFF. The CDR3 DNA follows: TGTGCCAGCTCACCACCGGTTGGACTCATGAACACCGGGGAGCTGTTTTTT. The chain employs TRBV18 and TRBJ2-2; a possible D gene is TRBD2 (5 bases). The CDR3 spans 17 residues. The V and J ends lost 0 bases and 1 base respectively, with 12 bases between them. From germline, CDR1 is KGHSH and CDR2 LQKENI.

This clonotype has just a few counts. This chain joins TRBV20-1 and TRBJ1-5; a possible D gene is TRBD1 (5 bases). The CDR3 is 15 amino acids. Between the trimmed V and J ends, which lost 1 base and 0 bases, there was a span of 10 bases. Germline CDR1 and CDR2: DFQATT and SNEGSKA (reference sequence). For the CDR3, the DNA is TGCAGTGCTAGAGCACAGGACTATAGCAATCAGCCCCAGCATTTT. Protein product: CSARAQDYSNQPQHF.

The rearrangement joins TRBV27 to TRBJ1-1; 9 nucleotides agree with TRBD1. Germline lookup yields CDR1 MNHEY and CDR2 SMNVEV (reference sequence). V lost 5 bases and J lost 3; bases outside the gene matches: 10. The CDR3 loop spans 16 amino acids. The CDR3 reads CASSPNPDRGDTEAFF. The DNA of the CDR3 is TGTGCCAGCAGTCCTAATCCGGACAGGGGCGACACTGAAGCTTTCTTT.

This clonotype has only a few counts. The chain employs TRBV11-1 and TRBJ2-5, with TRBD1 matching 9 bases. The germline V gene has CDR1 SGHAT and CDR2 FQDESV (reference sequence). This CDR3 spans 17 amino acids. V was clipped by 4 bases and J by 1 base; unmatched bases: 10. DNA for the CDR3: TGTGCCAGCAGCTCATGGGGACAGGGAAAGTCCCAAGAGACCCAGTACTTC. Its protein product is CASSSWGQGKSQETQYF.

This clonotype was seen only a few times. This chain's CDR3 is CASSLSGKDEKLFF. CDR3 coding DNA: TGTGCCAGCAGTCTATCCGGGAAGGATGAAAAACTGTTTTTT. The rearrangement links TRBV12-3 or TRBV12-4 to TRBJ1-4, with unresolved D. Trimming took off 5 bases at V and 6 bases at J, with 13 bases between the two ends. This CDR3 has 14 amino acids.

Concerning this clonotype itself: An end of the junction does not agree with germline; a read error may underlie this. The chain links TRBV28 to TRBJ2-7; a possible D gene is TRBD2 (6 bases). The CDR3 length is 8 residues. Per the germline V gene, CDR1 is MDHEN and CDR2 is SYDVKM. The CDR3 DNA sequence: TGTTCCACCTCGGGGGATCACTTC. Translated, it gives CSTSGDHF.

CDR3 coding DNA: TGTGCCAGCAGCTCCGACTCACCGGGACGTATGTCACGGACCCAGTACTTC. It is translated as CASSSDSPGRMSRTQYF. The chain combines TRBV28 with TRBJ2-5; the D gene could be TRBD1 or TRBD2 (5 bases each). CDR1 is MDHEN, CDR2 SYDVKM, per germline. Trimming removed 6 bases from V and 7 bases from J, with 27 bases in between. The CDR3 totals 17 residues.

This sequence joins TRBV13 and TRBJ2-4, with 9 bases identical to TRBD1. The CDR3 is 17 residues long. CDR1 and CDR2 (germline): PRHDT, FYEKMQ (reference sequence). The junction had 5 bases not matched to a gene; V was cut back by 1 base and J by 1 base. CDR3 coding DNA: TGTGCCAGCAGCTTAGTAATGGGACAGGGTGCCAAAAACATTCAGTACTTC. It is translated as CASSLVMGQGAKNIQYF.

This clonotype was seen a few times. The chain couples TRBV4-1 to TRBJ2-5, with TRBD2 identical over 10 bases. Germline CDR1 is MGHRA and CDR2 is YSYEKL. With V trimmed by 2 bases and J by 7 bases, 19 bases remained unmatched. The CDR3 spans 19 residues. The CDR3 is CASSQLGLLAGDLSGTQYF. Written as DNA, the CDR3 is TGCGCCAGCAGCCAACTGGGTCTGCTAGCGGGGGATCTTTCGGGGACCCAGTACTTC.

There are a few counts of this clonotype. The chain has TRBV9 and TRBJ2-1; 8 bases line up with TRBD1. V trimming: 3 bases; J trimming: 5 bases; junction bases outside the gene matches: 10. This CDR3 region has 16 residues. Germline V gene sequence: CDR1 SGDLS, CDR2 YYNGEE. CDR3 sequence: CASSAAGGLLDNEQFF. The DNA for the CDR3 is TGTGCCAGCAGCGCAGCAGGGGGCCTCCTGGACAATGAGCAGTTCTTC. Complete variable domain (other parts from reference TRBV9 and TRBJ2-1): DSGVTQTPKHLITATGQRVTLRCSPRSGDLSVYWYQQSLDQGLQFLIQYYNGEERAKGNILERFSAQQFPDLHSELNLSSLELGDSALYFCASSAAGGLLDNEQFFGPGTRLTVL.

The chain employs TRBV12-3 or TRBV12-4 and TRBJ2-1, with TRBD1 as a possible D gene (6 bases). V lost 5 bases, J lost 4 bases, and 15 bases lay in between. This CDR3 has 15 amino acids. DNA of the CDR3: TGTGCCAGCAGTCGGGGTGGGGGCTCATACAATGAGCAGTTCTTC. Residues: CASSRGGGSYNEQFF.

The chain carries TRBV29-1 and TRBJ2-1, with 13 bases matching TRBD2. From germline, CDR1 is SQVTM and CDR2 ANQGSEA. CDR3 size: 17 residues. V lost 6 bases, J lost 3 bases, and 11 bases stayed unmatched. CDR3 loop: CSVEPTSGGNYYNEQFF. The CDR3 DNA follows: TGCAGCGTCGAACCGACTAGCGGGGGGAACTACTACAATGAGCAGTTCTTC.

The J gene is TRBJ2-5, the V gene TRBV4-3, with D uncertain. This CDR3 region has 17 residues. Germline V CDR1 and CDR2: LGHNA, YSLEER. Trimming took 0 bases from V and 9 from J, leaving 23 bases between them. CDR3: CASSQDVWGTTQVAQYF. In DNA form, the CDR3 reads TGCGCCAGCAGCCAAGATGTGTGGGGAACCACCCAGGTGGCCCAGTACTTC.

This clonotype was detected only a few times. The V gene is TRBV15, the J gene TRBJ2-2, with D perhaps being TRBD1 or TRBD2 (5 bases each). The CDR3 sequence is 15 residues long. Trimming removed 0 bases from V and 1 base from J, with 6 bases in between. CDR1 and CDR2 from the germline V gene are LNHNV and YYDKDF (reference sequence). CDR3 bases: TGTGCCACCAGCAGAGAGAGGGGGAACACCGGGGAGCTGTTTTTT. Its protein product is CATSRERGNTGELFF.